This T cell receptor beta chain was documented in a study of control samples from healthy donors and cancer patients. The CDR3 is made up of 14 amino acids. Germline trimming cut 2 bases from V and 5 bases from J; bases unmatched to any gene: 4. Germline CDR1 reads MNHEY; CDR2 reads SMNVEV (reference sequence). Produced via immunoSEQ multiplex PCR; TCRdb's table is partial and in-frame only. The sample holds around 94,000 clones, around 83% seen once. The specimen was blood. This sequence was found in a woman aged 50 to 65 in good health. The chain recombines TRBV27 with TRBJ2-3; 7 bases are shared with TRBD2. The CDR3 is CASSLAGAVDTQYF. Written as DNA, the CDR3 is TGTGCCAGCAGTTTAGCGGGAGCGGTAGATACGCAGTATTTT.